This paragraph reports one T cell receptor (beta chain). Trimming cost V 4 bases and J 0 bases, with 7 bases left between them. CDR1 and CDR2 from the germline V gene are KGHSY and FQNENV. This CDR3 contains 14 residues. This entry belongs to a study of blood T cell repertoires in COVID-19. Clones were read by immunoSEQ multiplex PCR, and TCRdb kept only the in-frame ones, dropping some. Of some 300,000 clones in the sample, 70% to 90% were seen once. The chain uses TRBV16 and TRBJ1-5; no clear D. This receptor was identified in a woman in her thirties who had recovered from COVID-19. Sequenced material: peripheral blood. The CDR3 here is CASSPQYSNQPQHF. The CDR3 coding sequence is TGTGCCAGCAGCCCACAGTATAGCAATCAGCCCCAGCATTTT.